This T cell receptor beta chain was recorded in a study of metastatic and nonmetastatic thyroid tumors. Looking at the study overall: Repertoire comparisons spanned blood and tumor or nodule tissue from malignant and benign thyroid patients.

Overall study findings and caveats: Reported TCR beta diversity, measured in blood and tumor, was significantly higher for malignant thyroid tumors than for benign nodules.

Every patient underwent thyroid surgery untreated. Authors' processing steps: A classifier of distant metastasis in papillary thyroid cancer was built from CDR3 differences (across clinicopathological groups). Through MiXCR, TCRdb re-clonotyped the PCR reads. V and J calls and clone size were set by TCRdb, not the authors. This sample has 21,000 or so clones, with roughly 22% found just once. Germline loops: CDR1 LGHNT, CDR2 FRNRAP. The CDR3 is 14 amino acids. This clone was seen at least ten times. Its antigen is as yet unknown. The junction differs from germline at one of its ends, possibly a read error. Other DNA sequences within the sample encode an identical CDR3.

This sequence originates from a female donor with papillary thyroid cancer or a benign thyroid nodule (not recorded which). Some clones in this sample may be carry-over from other donors' samples. V and J are TRBV12-5 and TRBJ1-4, with D perhaps matching TRBD1 (6 bases). What was sequenced was blood. This CDR3 is CASGLGDRREKLFF. The CDR3 DNA reads as TGTGCTAGTGGTTTGGGCGACAGGCGGGAAAAACTATTTTTT.